These 30 T cell receptor beta chains originate from one sample sequenced in a study of blood T cell repertoires in COVID-19. Measured with immunoSEQ multiplex PCR; TCRdb has only the in-frame clones, and not every one. The table includes more than 95,000 clones, about 80% detected once. Material: peripheral blood. The receptors were sampled from a woman in her 50s with acute or convalescent COVID-19.

The V call is TRBV5-1, the J call TRBJ2-2; TRBD1 is a possible D gene (5 bases). V gave up 0 bases and J gave up 2 bases, with 11 bases separating them. Germline loops: CDR1 SGHRS, CDR2 YFSETQ. This CDR3 spans 16 amino acids. CDR3 DNA sequence: TGCGCCAGCAGCTTGGTGGCAGGGCCTAACACCGGGGAGCTGTTTTTT. Residues: CASSLVAGPNTGELFF.

The gene calls are TRBV6-5 and TRBJ1-4; 7 nucleotides line up with TRBD1. J lost 5 bases, V lost 11 bases, and 11 bases had no gene match. Germline-derived CDR1 and CDR2 are MNHEY and SVGAGI. CDR3 length equals 14 residues. CDR3 protein: CACQTGVRNEKLFF. The CDR3 bases are TGTGCCTGCCAAACAGGGGTTAGAAATGAAAAACTGTTTTTT.

The J gene is TRBJ2-3, the V gene TRBV28; 11 nucleotides match TRBD2. The germline gives CDR1 MDHEN, CDR2 SYDVKM. With V trimmed by 10 bases and J by 4 bases, 4 bases remained unmatched. CDR3 length: 13 residues. This chain's CDR3 is CATLAGGPDTQYF. DNA of the CDR3: TGTGCCACCCTAGCGGGAGGCCCAGATACGCAGTATTTT.

The V and J genes are TRBV10-3 and TRBJ2-7; 11 bases map to TRBD2. J gave up 0 bases and V 6 bases, and 1 base lay outside the gene matches. CDR1 ENHRY and CDR2 SYGVKD come from the germline V gene. The CDR3 has 14 residues. CDR3 sequence: CAISTSGGSYEQYF. The CDR3 region has the DNA TGTGCCATCAGCACTAGCGGGGGCTCCTACGAGCAGTACTTC.

The J gene is TRBJ1-1, the V gene TRBV5-1, with 7 bases fitting TRBD1. Trimming removed 0 bases from V and 5 bases from J; junction bases left unmatched: 4. The CDR3 covers 14 residues. Germline V gives CDR1 SGHRS, CDR2 YFSETQ. The CDR3 nucleotides read TGCGCCAGCAGCTTGGAAAACAGGGGTACTGAAGCTTTCTTT. The encoded protein is CASSLENRGTEAFF.

By share of the sample, this clone is medium-sized. The rearrangement links TRBV2 to TRBJ1-3, with D unresolved. The CDR3 extends over 13 amino acids. Looked up from germline, CDR1 is SNHLY and CDR2 is FYNNEI. Trimming took 4 bases from V and 1 from J, leaving 5 bases between them. CDR3 region: CASSAESGNTIYF. The CDR3 bases are TGTGCCAGCAGTGCGGAGTCTGGAAACACCATATATTTT.

This clone was seen only once. This chain joins TRBV25-1 and TRBJ2-1, with D maybe TRBD2 (7 bases). V lost 1 base and J 9 bases, leaving 16 bases between the germline ends. The length of the CDR3 is 15 residues. Germline CDR1 and CDR2: MGHDK and SYGVNS. This CDR3 is CASSEWRGGGSEQFF. DNA of the CDR3: TGTGCCAGCAGTGAATGGAGGGGGGGCGGGAGTGAGCAGTTCTTC.

This chain uses TRBV20-1 with TRBJ2-4; 9 bases map to TRBD1. The germline V gene has CDR1 DFQATT and CDR2 SNEGSKA (reference sequence). CDR3 size: 14 residues. With V trimmed by 3 bases and J by 8 bases, 8 bases remained unmatched. The CDR3, as DNA: TGCAGTGCTAGTTGGGGACAGGGTAATGACATTCAGTACTTC. Encoded protein: CSASWGQGNDIQYF.

CDR3 in DNA: TGCGCCAGCAGCCATCAGGGGCGATCAGACTATGGCTACACCTTC. Translation gives CASSHQGRSDYGYTF. The J gene is TRBJ1-2, the V gene TRBV4-1, with a possible D match to TRBD1 (6 bases). The CDR3 runs 15 residues. Per germline, CDR1 MGHRA and CDR2 YSYEKL. The ends were cut back, 3 bases at V and 3 bases at J, with 14 bases in the middle.

CDR3 sequence (DNA): TGTGCCTGGAGTACAGAATTCGGGACTCTTCCCGATCAGCCCCAGCATTTT. Translated, it gives CAWSTEFGTLPDQPQHF. V usage is TRBV30 and J usage is TRBJ1-5; D is possibly TRBD1 (5 bases). CDR1 is GTSNPN, CDR2 SVGIG, per germline (reference sequence). V was cut by 2 bases and J by 5 bases, with 22 bases left in between. The CDR3 consists of 17 residues.

The chain recombines TRBV28 with TRBJ2-2; 12 bases align to TRBD1. Germline values: CDR1 MDHEN, CDR2 SYDVKM. Trimming took 5 bases from V and 7 from J; bases not matched to a gene: 8. The CDR3 covers 16 residues. CDR3 loop: CASSISGTGGFGELFF. CDR3 DNA sequence: TGTGCCAGCAGTATTTCCGGGACAGGGGGCTTCGGGGAGCTGTTTTTT. Supplemented by reference TRBV28 and TRBJ2-2, the full variable domain reads DVKVTQSSRYLVKRTGEKVFLECVQDMDHENMFWYRQDPGLGLRLIYFSYDVKMKEKGDIPEGYSVSREKKERFSLILESASTNQTSMYLCASSISGTGGFGELFFGEGSRLTVL.

This sequence joins TRBV28 and TRBJ2-1; D is perhaps TRBD2 (6 bases). Germline V CDR1 and CDR2: MDHEN, SYDVKM. Trimming removed 7 bases at V and 8 bases at J, with 21 bases between. The length of the CDR3 is 15 residues. The CDR3 here is CASNTNDGTQDEQFF. The CDR3 DNA is TGTGCCAGCAACACAAACGACGGGACTCAGGATGAGCAGTTCTTC.

This clone was seen a single time. The chain joins TRBV7-9 to TRBJ2-7, with 8 positions matching TRBD1. The CDR3 covers 15 residues. Germline V gene sequence: CDR1 SEHNR, CDR2 FQNEAQ (reference sequence). V lost 5 bases, J lost 4 bases, and 10 bases stayed unmatched. The CDR3 loop reads CASSPGTGFVYEQYF. The CDR3 DNA reads TGTGCCAGCAGCCCCGGGACAGGATTTGTTTACGAGCAGTACTTC.

This chain connects TRBV7-9 to TRBJ2-2, with D unresolved. Trimming left V 5 bases short and J 6 bases short, with 13 bases between. The CDR3 contains 14 residues. CDR1 and CDR2 (germline): SEHNR, FQNEAQ (reference sequence). The DNA for the CDR3 is TGTGCCAGCAGCCCTAATGAGGTTCCCGGGGAGCTGTTTTTT. Translation gives CASSPNEVPGELFF.

V and J are TRBV5-1 and TRBJ2-5; 14 nucleotides agree with TRBD2. CDR3 length equals 16 residues. From germline, CDR1 is SGHRS and CDR2 YFSETQ. Germline trimming cut 10 bases from V and 4 bases from J; bases unmatched to any gene: 12. CDR3 sequence: CAARTGLAGVGETQYF. The CDR3 DNA reads TGCGCCGCAAGAACGGGACTAGCGGGGGTCGGAGAGACCCAGTACTTC.

V is TRBV19 and J is TRBJ2-5; TRBD1 agrees at 7 bases. J lost 0 bases, V lost 5 bases, and 12 bases had no gene match. Germline loops: CDR1 LNHDA, CDR2 SQIVND (reference sequence). This CDR3 is built from 17 residues. For the CDR3, the DNA is TGTGCCAGTAGTGGACGCGGACAGGTCAGGTACCAAGAGACCCAGTACTTC. Translation: CASSGRGQVRYQETQYF. Complete variable domain (other parts from reference TRBV19 and TRBJ2-5): DGGITQSPKYLFRKEGQNVTLSCEQNLNHDAMYWYRQDPGQGLRLIYYSQIVNDFQKGDIAEGYSVSREKKESFPLTVTSAQKNPTAFYLCASSGRGQVRYQETQYFGPGTRLLVL.

This chain links TRBV9 with TRBJ1-1, with D uncertain. V was trimmed by 4 bases and J by 10 bases, leaving 20 bases between them. Germline V CDR1 and CDR2: SGDLS, YYNGEE. The CDR3 loop spans 14 amino acids. The DNA of the CDR3 is TGTGCCAGCAGCAAAGACGTAGCCGCCGCCGTAGCTTTCTTT. Encoded protein: CASSKDVAAAVAFF.

The chain carries TRBV7-3 and TRBJ1-3; D is unresolved. V dropped 5 bases and J dropped 0 bases, with 8 bases sitting between them. The CDR3 extends over 14 amino acids. Germline-derived CDR1 and CDR2 are SGHTA and FQGTGA. DNA of the CDR3: TGTGCCAGCAGCAACAGAAGCTCTGGAAACACCATATATTTT. This encodes CASSNRSSGNTIYF. The full variable domain, rest sourced from reference TRBV7-3 and TRBJ1-3, is GAGVSQTPSNKVTEKGKYVELRCDPISGHTALYWYRQSLGQGPEFLIYFQGTGAADDSGLPNDRFFAVRPEGSVSTLKIQRTERGDSAVYLCASSNRSSGNTIYFGEGSWLTVV.

This clone occurred once. The chain recombines TRBV15 with TRBJ1-4; 7 nucleotides align to TRBD1. V was clipped by 7 bases and J by 5 bases; unmatched bases: 10. The CDR3 is 15 residues long. Germline-derived CDR1 and CDR2 are LNHNV and YYDKDF (reference sequence). DNA for the CDR3: TGTGCCACCACAACCCCGACAGGGACAAATGAAAAACTGTTTTTT. Encoded protein: CATTTPTGTNEKLFF.

This clone was counted once. The rearrangement uses TRBV4-1 and TRBJ2-7; D is possibly TRBD1 (5 bases). Germline lookup yields CDR1 MGHRA and CDR2 YSYEKL. This CDR3 comprises 14 residues. V gave up 1 base and J gave up 4 bases, with 11 bases separating them. DNA of the CDR3: TGCGCCAGCAGCCAAGGACAGACCTATTACGAGCAGTACTTC. This translates into CASSQGQTYYEQYF.

V gene TRBV7-2 combines with J gene TRBJ2-5; D may be TRBD1 (6 bases). V was cut by 3 bases and J by 5 bases, with 10 bases left in between. Germline V gene sequence: CDR1 SGHTA, CDR2 FQGNSA. The CDR3 length is 13 residues. The CDR3 spells CASSFRQGETQYF. The CDR3 DNA is TGTGCCAGCAGCTTTCGGCAGGGGGAGACCCAGTACTTC.

The V gene is TRBV4-2, the J gene TRBJ2-7, with TRBD2 matching over 8 bases. The CDR3 is 15 amino acids. The V gene's germline CDR1 is LGHNA and CDR2 YNFKEQ. Germline trimming cut 0 bases from V and 2 bases from J; bases unmatched to any gene: 3. CDR3 bases: TGTGCCAGCAGCCAAGATTACGGGGGGGCCTACGAGCAGTACTTC. Translating it yields CASSQDYGGAYEQYF.

The rearrangement uses TRBV5-4 and TRBJ2-4, with TRBD2 matching 7 bases. The germline CDR1 and CDR2 sequences are SGHNT and YYREEE (reference sequence). The V segment lost 4 bases and the J segment 6 bases; nucleotides outside the gene matches: 13. The CDR3 has 16 amino acids. The CDR3 DNA sequence: TGTGCCAGCAGCGGTGGGGACTTTAAGCGGGGAAACATTCAGTACTTC. Translating it yields CASSGGDFKRGNIQYF.

This sequence joins TRBV28 and TRBJ2-5, with 8 positions matching TRBD2. The CDR3 is made up of 15 amino acids. V lost 3 bases to trimming and J lost 1 base; unmatched junction nucleotides: 4. Per the germline V gene, CDR1 is MDHEN and CDR2 is SYDVKM. The CDR3 DNA sequence: TGTGCCAGCAGTTTCCCTACTAGCGGCCAAGAGACCCAGTACTTC. It is translated as CASSFPTSGQETQYF.

The chain combines TRBV28 with TRBJ2-6; the D is unclear. CDR3 length equals 17 residues. Germline loops: CDR1 MDHEN, CDR2 SYDVKM. V lost 5 bases and J lost 0, with 14 bases in between. The CDR3 region is CASSLGFPSSGANVLTF. DNA for the CDR3: TGTGCCAGCAGTCTAGGTTTCCCTAGCTCTGGGGCCAACGTCCTGACTTTC.

The CDR3 protein is CASSDGLNTGELFF. In nucleotides, the CDR3 is TGCGCCAGCAGCGACGGACTGAACACCGGGGAGCTGTTTTTT. The rearrangement uses TRBV5-1 and TRBJ2-2, with D perhaps TRBD2 (5 bases). V lost 4 bases and J 1 base, leaving 8 bases between the germline ends. CDR3 length: 14 amino acids. Germline-derived CDR1 and CDR2 are SGHRS and YFSETQ.

The V and J genes are TRBV5-1 and TRBJ2-3; D remains ambiguous. This CDR3 has 12 amino acids. V was pared by 2 bases and J by 5 bases, with 6 bases between. Looked up from germline, CDR1 is SGHRS and CDR2 is YFSETQ. CDR3 DNA sequence: TGCGCCAGCAGCTTTGGGCAAGATACGCAGTATTTT. Translating gives CASSFGQDTQYF.

The chain is built from TRBV29-1 and TRBJ2-3; 8 bases align to TRBD2. The CDR3 consists of 13 residues. The ends lost 8 bases at V and 2 bases at J; junction bases unmatched: 6. Germline V gene sequence: CDR1 SQVTM, CDR2 ANQGSEA. In DNA form, the CDR3 reads TGCAGCTTTATGACTAGCGTCACAGATACGCAGTATTTT. Translating it yields CSFMTSVTDTQYF.

The chain recombines TRBV2 with TRBJ2-1, with 10 positions matching TRBD2. Germline assignment: CDR1 SNHLY and CDR2 FYNNEI. Unmatched junction bases numbered 11, after V lost 4 bases and J lost 5 bases. The CDR3 totals 17 residues. The CDR3 spells CASSGASGGPYNNEQFF. The CDR3 bases are TGTGCCAGCAGTGGTGCTAGCGGGGGCCCATACAACAATGAGCAGTTCTTC.

The chain has TRBV10-2 and TRBJ1-5; 12 bases are a match to TRBD1. After removal of 3 bases from V and 5 bases from J, the junction contained 5 bases not matched to a gene. The germline V gene has CDR1 WSHSY and CDR2 SAAADI. CDR3 length equals 16 residues. CDR3 residues: CASSDRDRGPYQPQHF. The CDR3, as DNA: TGCGCCAGCAGTGACAGGGACAGGGGGCCGTATCAGCCCCAGCATTTT.